The present TCR beta chain was sequenced within a study of blood T cell repertoires in COVID-19. Study in general: Samples came from the United States, Italy and Spain, spanning acute and convalescent COVID-19. T cells, B-cell-depleted T cells, or PBMCs supplied cDNA or gDNA.

Study processing details: Reference gene primer amplification yielded estimated nucleated cell counts. Clones were sequenced by immunoSEQ multiplex PCR, and TCRdb holds only the in-frame ones, with some missing. V and J calls and clone size are as listed in that table; D and trimming were resolved from the DNA. The sample has 150,000 or so clones, more than 75% seen once. This CDR3 comprises 13 residues. Trimming left V 10 bases short and J 8 bases short, with 20 bases between. Germline V CDR1 and CDR2: MNHEY, SVGAGI. Sample: peripheral blood. The rearrangement uses TRBV6-5 and TRBJ1-2; no firm D call. This receptor was identified in a woman aged 70 to 79 with acute or convalescent COVID-19. The CDR3 sequence is CATIRDASGGYTF. CDR3 DNA sequence: TGTGCCACCATCCGGGATGCCTCCGGGGGCTACACCTTC.